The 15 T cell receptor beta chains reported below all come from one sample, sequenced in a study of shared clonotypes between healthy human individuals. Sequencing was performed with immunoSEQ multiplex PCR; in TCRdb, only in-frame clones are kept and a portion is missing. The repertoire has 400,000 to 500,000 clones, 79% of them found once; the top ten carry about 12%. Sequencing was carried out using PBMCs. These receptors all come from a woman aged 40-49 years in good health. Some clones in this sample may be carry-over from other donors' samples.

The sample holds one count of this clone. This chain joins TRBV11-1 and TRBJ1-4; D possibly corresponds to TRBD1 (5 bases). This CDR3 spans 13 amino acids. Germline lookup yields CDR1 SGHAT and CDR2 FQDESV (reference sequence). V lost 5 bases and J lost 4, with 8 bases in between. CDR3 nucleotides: TGTGCCAGCAGCAGGGACGGTAATGAAAAACTGTTTTTT. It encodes CASSRDGNEKLFF.

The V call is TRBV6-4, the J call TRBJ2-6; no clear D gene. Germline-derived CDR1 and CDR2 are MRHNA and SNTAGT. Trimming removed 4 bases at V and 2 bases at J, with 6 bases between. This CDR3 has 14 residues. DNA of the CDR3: TGTGCCAGCAGTGCGATAGCTGGGGCCAACGTCCTGACTTTC. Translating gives CASSAIAGANVLTF.

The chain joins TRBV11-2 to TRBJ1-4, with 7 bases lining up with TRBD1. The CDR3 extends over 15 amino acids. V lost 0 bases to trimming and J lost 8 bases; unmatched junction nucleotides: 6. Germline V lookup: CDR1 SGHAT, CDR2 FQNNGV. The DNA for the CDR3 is TGTGCCAGCAGCTTAGAGGCAGGGGGTAGGGAAAAACTGTTTTTT. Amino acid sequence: CASSLEAGGREKLFF. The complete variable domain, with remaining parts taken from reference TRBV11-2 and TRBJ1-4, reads EAGVAQSPRYKIIEKRQSVAFWCNPISGHATLYWYQQILGQGPKLLIQFQNNGVVDDSQLPKDRFSAERLKGVDSTLKIQPAKLEDSAVYLCASSLEAGGREKLFFGSGTQLSVL.

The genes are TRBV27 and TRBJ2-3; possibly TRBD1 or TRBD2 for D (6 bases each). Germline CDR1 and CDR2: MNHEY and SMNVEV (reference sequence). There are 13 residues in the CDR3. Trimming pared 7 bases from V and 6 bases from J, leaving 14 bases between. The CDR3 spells CASNPRGDDTQYF. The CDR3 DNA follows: TGTGCCAGCAACCCGAGGGGGGACGATACGCAGTATTTT.

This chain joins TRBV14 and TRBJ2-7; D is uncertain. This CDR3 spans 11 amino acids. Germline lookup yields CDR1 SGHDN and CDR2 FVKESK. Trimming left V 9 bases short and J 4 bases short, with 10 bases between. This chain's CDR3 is CASRAGYEQYF. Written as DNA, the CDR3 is TGTGCCAGTAGAGCCGGGTACGAGCAGTACTTC.

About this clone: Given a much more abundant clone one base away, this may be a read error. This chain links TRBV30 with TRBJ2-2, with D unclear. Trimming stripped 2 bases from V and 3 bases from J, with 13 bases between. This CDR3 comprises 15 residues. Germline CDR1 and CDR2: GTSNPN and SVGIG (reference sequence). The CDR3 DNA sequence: TGTGCCTGGAGTCTATGTCGAGTTGACACCGGGGAGCTGTTTTTT. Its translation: CAWSLCRVDTGELFF.

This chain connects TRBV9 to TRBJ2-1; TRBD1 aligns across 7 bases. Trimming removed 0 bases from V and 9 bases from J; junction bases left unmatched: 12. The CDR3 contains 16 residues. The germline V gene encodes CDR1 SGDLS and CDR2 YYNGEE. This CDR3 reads CASSVAPKGAHGEQFF. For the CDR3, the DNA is TGTGCCAGCAGCGTAGCTCCCAAGGGGGCGCATGGTGAGCAGTTCTTC.

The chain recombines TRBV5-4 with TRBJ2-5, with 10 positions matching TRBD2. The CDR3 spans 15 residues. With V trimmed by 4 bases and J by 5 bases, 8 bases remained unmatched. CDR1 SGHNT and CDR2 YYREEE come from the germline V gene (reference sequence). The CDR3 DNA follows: TGTGCCAGCAGCCCCGGGACTAGCGTTAAGGAGACCCAGTACTTC. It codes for CASSPGTSVKETQYF.

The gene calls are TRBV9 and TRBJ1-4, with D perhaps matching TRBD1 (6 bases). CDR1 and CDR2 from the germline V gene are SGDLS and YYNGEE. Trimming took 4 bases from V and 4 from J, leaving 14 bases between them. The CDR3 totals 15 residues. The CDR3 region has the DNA TGTGCCAGCAGCCCGTCAGGACAGCTTAATGAAAAACTGTTTTTT. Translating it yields CASSPSGQLNEKLFF.

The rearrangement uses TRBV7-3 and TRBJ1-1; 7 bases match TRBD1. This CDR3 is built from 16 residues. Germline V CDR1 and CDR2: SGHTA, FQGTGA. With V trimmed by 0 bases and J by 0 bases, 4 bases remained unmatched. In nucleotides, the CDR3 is TGTGCCAGCAGCTTAACTAGGGACAGAGTGAACACTGAAGCTTTCTTT. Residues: CASSLTRDRVNTEAFF. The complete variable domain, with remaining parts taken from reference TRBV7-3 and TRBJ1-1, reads GAGVSQTPSNKVTEKGKYVELRCDPISGHTALYWYRQSLGQGPEFLIYFQGTGAADDSGLPNDRFFAVRPEGSVSTLKIQRTERGDSAVYLCASSLTRDRVNTEAFFGQGTRLTVV.

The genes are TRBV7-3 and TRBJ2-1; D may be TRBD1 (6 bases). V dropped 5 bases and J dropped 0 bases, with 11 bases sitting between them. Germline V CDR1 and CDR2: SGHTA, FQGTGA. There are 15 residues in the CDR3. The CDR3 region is CASSPRTASYNEQFF. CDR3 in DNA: TGTGCCAGCAGCCCCAGGACAGCCTCCTACAATGAGCAGTTCTTC.

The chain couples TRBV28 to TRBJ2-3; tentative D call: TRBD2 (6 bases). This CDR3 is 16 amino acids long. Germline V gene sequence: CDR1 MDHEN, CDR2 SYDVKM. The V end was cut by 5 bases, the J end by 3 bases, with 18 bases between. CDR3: CASSPPGLWGTDTQYF. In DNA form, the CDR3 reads TGTGCCAGCAGTCCCCCGGGACTGTGGGGAACAGATACGCAGTATTTT. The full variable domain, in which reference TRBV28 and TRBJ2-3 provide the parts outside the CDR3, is DVKVTQSSRYLVKRTGEKVFLECVQDMDHENMFWYRQDPGLGLRLIYFSYDVKMKEKGDIPEGYSVSREKKERFSLILESASTNQTSMYLCASSPPGLWGTDTQYFGPGTRLTVL.

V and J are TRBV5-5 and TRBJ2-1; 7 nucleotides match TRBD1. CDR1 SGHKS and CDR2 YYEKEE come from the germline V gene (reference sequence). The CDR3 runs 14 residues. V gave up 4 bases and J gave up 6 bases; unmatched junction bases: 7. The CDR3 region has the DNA TGTGCCAGCAGCCCGAGGACAGGTGGCAATGAGCAGTTCTTC. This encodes CASSPRTGGNEQFF.

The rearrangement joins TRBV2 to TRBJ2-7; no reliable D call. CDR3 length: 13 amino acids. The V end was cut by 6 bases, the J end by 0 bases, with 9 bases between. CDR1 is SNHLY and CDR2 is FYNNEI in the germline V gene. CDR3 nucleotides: TGTGCCAGCAGAAGATCAGACTCCTACGAGCAGTACTTC. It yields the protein CASRRSDSYEQYF.

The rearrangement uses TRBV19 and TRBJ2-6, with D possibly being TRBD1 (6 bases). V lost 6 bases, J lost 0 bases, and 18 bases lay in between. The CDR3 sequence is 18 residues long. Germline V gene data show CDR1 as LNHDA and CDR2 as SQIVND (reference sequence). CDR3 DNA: TGTGCCAGTAGCGATTTGGACAGTAGTAGCTCTGGGGCCAACGTCCTGACTTTC. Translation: CASSDLDSSSSGANVLTF.